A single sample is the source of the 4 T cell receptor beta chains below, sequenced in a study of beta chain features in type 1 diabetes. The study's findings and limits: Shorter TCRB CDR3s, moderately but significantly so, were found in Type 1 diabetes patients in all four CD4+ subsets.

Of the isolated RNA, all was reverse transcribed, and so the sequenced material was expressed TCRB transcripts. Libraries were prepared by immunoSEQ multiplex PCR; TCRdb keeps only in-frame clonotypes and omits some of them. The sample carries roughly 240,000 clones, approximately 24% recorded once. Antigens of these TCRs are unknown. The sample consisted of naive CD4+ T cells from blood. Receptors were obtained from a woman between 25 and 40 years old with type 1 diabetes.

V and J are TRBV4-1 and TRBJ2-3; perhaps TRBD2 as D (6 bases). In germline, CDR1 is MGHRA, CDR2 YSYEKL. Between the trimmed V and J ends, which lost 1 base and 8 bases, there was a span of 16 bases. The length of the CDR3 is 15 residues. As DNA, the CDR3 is TGCGCCAGCAGCCAAGTAGGACTATCTATCGGTACGCAGTATTTT. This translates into CASSQVGLSIGTQYF.

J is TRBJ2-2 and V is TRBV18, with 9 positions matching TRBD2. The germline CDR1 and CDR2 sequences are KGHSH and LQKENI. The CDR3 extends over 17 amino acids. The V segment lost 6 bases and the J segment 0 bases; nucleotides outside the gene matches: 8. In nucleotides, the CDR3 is TGTGCCAGCTCGCAAAATAGCGGGAGAGCGAACACCGGGGAGCTGTTTTTT. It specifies CASSQNSGRANTGELFF.

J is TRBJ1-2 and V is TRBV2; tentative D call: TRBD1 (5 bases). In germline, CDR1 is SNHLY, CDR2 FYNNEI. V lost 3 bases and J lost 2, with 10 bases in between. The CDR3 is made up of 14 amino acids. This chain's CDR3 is CASSDYRGNYGYTF. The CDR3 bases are TGTGCCAGCAGTGACTACCGGGGGAACTATGGCTACACCTTC.

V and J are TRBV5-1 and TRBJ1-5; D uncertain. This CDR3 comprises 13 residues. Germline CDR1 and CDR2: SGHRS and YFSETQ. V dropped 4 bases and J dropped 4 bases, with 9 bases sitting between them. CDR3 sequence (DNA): TGCGCCAGCAGCAACAGCCCTAATCAGCCCCAGCATTTT. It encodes CASSNSPNQPQHF.